This paragraph reports one TCR beta chain. In the original analysis: For nucleated cells, counts were estimated from reference gene primer amplification. Assay used: immunoSEQ multiplex PCR; TCRdb lists only in-frame clones, some missing. Clonal size and the V and J genes are those of that table, whereas D and trimming came from the DNA. This sample yields around 130,000 clones, of which around 89% are seen a single time; approximately 28% belongs to the top ten. This specimen comes from a study of blood T cell repertoires in COVID-19. Study-wide context: Samples of COVID-19 (acute and convalescent) were obtained from the United States, Italy and Spain. From T cells, B-cell-depleted T cells, or PBMCs came the material, which was cDNA or gDNA.

With V trimmed by 5 bases and J by 4 bases, 7 bases remained unmatched. Germline CDR1 and CDR2: SGHRS and YFSETQ. The CDR3 is 14 residues long. Input material: peripheral blood. The source of this sequence is a man between 65 and 79 years old with active or convalescent COVID-19. V is TRBV5-1 and J is TRBJ2-3, with 7 bases fitting TRBD1. CDR3: CASRTVQGPDTQYF. The DNA for the CDR3 is TGCGCCAGCAGGACAGTACAGGGGCCAGATACGCAGTATTTT.